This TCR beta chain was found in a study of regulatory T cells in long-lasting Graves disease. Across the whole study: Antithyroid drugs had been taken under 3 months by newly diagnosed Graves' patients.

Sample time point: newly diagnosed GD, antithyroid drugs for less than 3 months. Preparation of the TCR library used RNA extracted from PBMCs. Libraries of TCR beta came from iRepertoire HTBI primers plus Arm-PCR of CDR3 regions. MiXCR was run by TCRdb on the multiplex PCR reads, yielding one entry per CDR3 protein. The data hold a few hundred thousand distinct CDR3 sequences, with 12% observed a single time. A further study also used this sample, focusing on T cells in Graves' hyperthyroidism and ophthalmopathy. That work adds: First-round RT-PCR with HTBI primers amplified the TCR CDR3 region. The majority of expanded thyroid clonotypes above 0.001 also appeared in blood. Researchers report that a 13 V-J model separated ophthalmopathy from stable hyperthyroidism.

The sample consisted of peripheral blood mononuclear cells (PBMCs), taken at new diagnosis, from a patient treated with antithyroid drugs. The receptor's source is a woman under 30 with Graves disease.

The CDR3 region is CASSEAGGGADTQYF. CDR3 nucleotides: TGTGCCAGCTCGGAGGCGGGAGGAGGGGCAGATACGCAGTATTTT. This chain connects TRBV11-2 to TRBJ2-3; 8 positions match TRBD2. This CDR3 spans 15 amino acids. CDR1 and CDR2 from the germline V gene are SGHAT and FQNNGV. J lost 4 bases, V lost 8 bases, and 11 bases had no gene match.